This T cell receptor beta chain was recorded in a study of blood T cells in healthy people across ages. Per germline, CDR1 DFQATT and CDR2 SNEGSKA (reference sequence). The CDR3 runs to 12 residues. Trimming took off 8 bases at V and 0 bases at J, with 11 bases between the two ends. A remark on this clonotype: Antigen unknown.

Then a second PCR, running about 6 to 11 cycles, was carried out with a sample-barcoded 5' primer and a J-beta primer mix. TCRdb re-called the 5' RACE reads through MiXCR, storing one row per CDR3 protein. The sample lists under 1 million distinct CDR3 sequences, roughly 44% occurring once. Study observations and caveats: Correlation between TCR beta diversity and naive T cell percentage was strong.

The chain couples TRBV20-1 to TRBJ2-7, with TRBD2 as a possible D gene (6 bases). The sequence was obtained from a man aged 55 to 70 in good health. The specimen sequenced was blood. For the CDR3, the DNA is TGCAGTCTAGCGCTTAGCTCCTACGAGCAGTACTTC. As protein: CSLALSSYEQYF.